This paragraph reports one T cell receptor (beta chain). Its antigen is still unknown. Nothing much larger sits one base from this clone, and base qualities are not available. The data stem from a study of a mutant IDH1 vaccine in newly diagnosed glioma (dated by TCRdb to about 2021). Context from the whole study: Patients were given eight vaccinations, in weeks 1, 3, 5, 7, 11, 15, 19 and 23, which matched visits V03 through V10. Of the approximately 29 treated patients, approximately 62% were male and 37.5% were female, and a mean age of roughly 37 years was recorded. Vaccination was initiated 4-6 weeks after radiotherapy alone, or concurrently with temozolomide cycles in the chemotherapy-containing groups. Six visits were used for peripheral blood collection: V03 (baseline), V05, V07, V10, V12 and V13. For exploratory analyses, longitudinal TCRB deep sequencing was carried out in 25 treated patients wherever samples were available. Prior to enrollment, standard therapy consisting of radiotherapy alone, temozolomide alone, or radiochemotherapy with temozolomide had been administered to patients, with the combination being received by most patients.

The CDR3, from cysteine to phenylalanine, totals 15 residues. Of the read, only the CDR3 DNA is kept; its 45 bases are in frame from base 1. V loses 8 bases at its end and J loses 6 bases; junction bases beyond the gene matches: 13. As encoded in the germline V gene (reference sequence), CDR1 is SEHNR while CDR2 is FQNEAQ. The sample's time point, from its label and the paper: week 11, during vaccination. Each vaccine dose, consisting of 300 ug of a 20-mer mutant IDH1 peptide in Montanide, was administered subcutaneously with topical imiquimod. The donors had newly diagnosed IDH1-mutant astrocytomas of WHO grade 3 or 4 that showed loss of nuclear ATRX. The samples were drawn from NOA16, a multicentre, single-arm, open-label phase I trial in Germany that tested a mutant IDH1 peptide vaccine in humans for the first time. Genomic DNA for TCRB sequencing was extracted from EDTA blood using the DNeasy Blood and Tissue Kit.

General study outcomes and caveats: Pseudoprogression seemed to be unrelated to changes in the top peripheral T cell clonotypes found by TCRB sequencing. The authors noted that analyses of patient blood samples could not be reproduced because of sample limitations. Vaccine-induced immune responses across multiple MHC alleles were detected in approximately 93% of patients. Selection of PBMC samples for TCRB deep sequencing was based on availability.

Library construction relied on the immunoSEQ multiplex PCR assay. Rearranged TCR beta chain sequences were amplified with the hsTCRB Kit following the manufacturer's protocol. An Illumina MiSeq was used to sequence the TCRB libraries. The study's own analysis went as follows. The kit vendor's proprietary platform handled demultiplexing, trimming and gene mapping. TCRdb obtained this table from immuneACCESS and retained in-frame rearrangements with V and J assigned. These tables miss some clones; where compared with another copy, unresolved V genes account for less than half of the shortfall, and the remainder is unexplained. V, J and clone size derive from that table, while D and trimming were established from the DNA sequence. The table for this sample lists tens of thousands of clones; over 65% of them were counted only once. Clones ranked in the top ten supply approximately 9.5% of the sample.

The sequence links TRBV7-9 to TRBJ1-1; 9 bases in between match TRBD1. The clonotype was recovered from a woman aged 18-29 years with glioma. Sequences were derived from PBMCs, sampled from a glioma patient whose treatment included an IDH1 peptide vaccine. The nucleotide sequence is TGTGCCAGCCTACTCTGGGACAGGGCTATGCCTGAAGCTTTCTTT. It codes for CASLLWDRAMPEAFF.